This T cell receptor beta chain was sequenced during a study of neoadjuvant nivolumab and ipilimumab in lung cancer. On the study more broadly: Nivolumab 3 mg/kg was given days 1, 15 and 29, plus ipilimumab 1 mg/kg day 1 in combination. General study results and limits: Resected-tumor TCR richness correlated positively with pretherapy blood richness. From pretherapy to surgery, tumor richness and clonality rose with dual therapy. TCR richness and clonality were higher in tumors than adjacent uninvolved lung.

As for this clone: Its antigen remains unidentified.

The repertoire was sequenced with immunoSEQ multiplex PCR; TCRdb's copy has only in-frame clones and lacks some. The sample consists of about 27,000 clones, about three quarters of them appearing once. V was cut by 6 bases and J by 2 bases, with 6 bases left in between. CDR1 SGHRS and CDR2 YFSETQ come from the germline V gene. This CDR3 has 12 amino acids. Here the sequenced sample was tumor tissue, taken after neoadjuvant nivolumab, alone or with ipilimumab, at or shortly before surgery. The TCR comes from an adult with non-small cell lung cancer. The chain carries TRBV5-1 and TRBJ2-4; D remains ambiguous. The CDR3 sequence is CASKGSKNIQYF. For the CDR3, the DNA is TGCGCCAGCAAGGGCTCCAAAAACATTCAGTACTTC.